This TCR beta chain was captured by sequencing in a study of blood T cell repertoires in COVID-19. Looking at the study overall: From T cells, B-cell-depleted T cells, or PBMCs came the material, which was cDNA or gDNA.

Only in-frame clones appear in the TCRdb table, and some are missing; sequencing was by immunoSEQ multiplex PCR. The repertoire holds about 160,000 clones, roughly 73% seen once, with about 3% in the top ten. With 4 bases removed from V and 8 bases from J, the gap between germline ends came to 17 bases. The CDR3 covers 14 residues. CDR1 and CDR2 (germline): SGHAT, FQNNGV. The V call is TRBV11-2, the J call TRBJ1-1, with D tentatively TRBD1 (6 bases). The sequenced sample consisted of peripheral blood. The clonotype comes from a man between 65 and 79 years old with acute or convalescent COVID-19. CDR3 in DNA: TGTGCCAGCAGCTCAGGGCCACCCAGGGGAGAAGCTTTCTTT. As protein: CASSSGPPRGEAFF.